This TCR beta chain stems from a study of Graves' ophthalmopathy and Graves' hyperthyroidism. Study-level information: Pretreatment peripheral blood was obtained at initial diagnosis.

Amplifying from RNA transcripts, the study obtained TCR beta CDR3 regions. RT-PCR was first run with HTBI primers, then multiplex PCR in a second round. TCRdb re-called the multiplex PCR reads through MiXCR, storing one row per CDR3 protein. Of 23,000 or so distinct CDR3 sequences detected, 45% to 60% appear once; the ten largest clones hold roughly 6.5%. Broader study findings: For predicting ophthalmopathy progression, the model had around 64% sensitivity and 72.22% specificity. Most expanded thyroid clonotypes above 0.001 frequency also appeared in blood.

This clonotype was seen only a few times. The antigen remains unidentified. Input material: peripheral blood. The source of this sequence is an adult woman with stable Graves' hyperthyroidism.

The CDR3 protein is CASSPTSGPYNEQFF. For the CDR3, the DNA is TGTGCCAGCAGCCCAACTAGCGGACCCTACAATGAGCAGTTCTTC. V and J are TRBV7-3 and TRBJ2-1, with 8 bases aligning to TRBD2. Trimming at V came to 5 bases and at J to 2 bases, leaving 5 bases not matched to a gene. The CDR3 is 15 amino acids. Germline V CDR1 and CDR2: SGHTA, FQGTGA.